This T cell receptor (beta chain) was captured by sequencing in a study of regulatory T cells in long-lasting Graves disease. Study summary: Prior antithyroid drug treatment in newly diagnosed Graves' patients lasted under 3 months. Study-wide points: Persistent disease showed a preference for TRBV28, TRBJ1-2 and TRBJ2-5.

Time point: newly diagnosed GD, antithyroid drugs for less than 3 months. Preparation of the TCR library used RNA extracted from PBMCs. This clonotype was seen only a few times. The antigen is unknown. V dropped 6 bases and J dropped 0 bases, with 10 bases sitting between them. The CDR3 is 14 residues long. Germline assignment: CDR1 LNHDA and CDR2 SQIVND (reference sequence). Assembly of TCR beta libraries relied on iRepertoire HTBI primers together with Arm-PCR of CDR3 regions. One entry per CDR3 protein results from TCRdb running MiXCR on the multiplex PCR reads. The sample records 200,000 to 250,000 distinct CDR3 sequences, around 19% being singletons. These data were also filed under a second study, of T cells in Graves' hyperthyroidism and ophthalmopathy.

The sequencing used peripheral blood mononuclear cells (PBMCs), collected at new diagnosis, from a patient treated with antithyroid drugs. This chain uses TRBV19 with TRBJ2-3; D perhaps matches TRBD1 (5 bases). This TCR was recovered from a woman aged 25 to 39 with Graves disease. The CDR3 bases are TGTGCCAGTAGAAGGACATCTAGCACAGATACGCAGTATTTT. Residues: CASRRTSSTDTQYF.